Each of the 26 T cell receptor beta chains below was sequenced from the same sample in a study of healthy donors' naive CD4 and CD8 T cells. Each TCR library used around 540 ng of total RNA and a linear amplification protocol. TCRdb ran MiXCR on the reads and lists one entry per CDR3 protein. The profile covers 200,000 or so distinct CDR3 sequences, with over 60% appearing a single time and roughly 2.3% taken by the ten largest. Sequenced: naive CD4+ and CD8+ T cells sorted from blood, pooled from several donors. These receptors came from a pool of human donors in good health; the sample pools cells from several healthy donors.

The rearrangement uses TRBV29-1 and TRBJ2-3; TRBD2 matches at 13 bases. V trimming: 7 bases; J trimming: 1 base; junction bases outside the gene matches: 2. Germline values: CDR1 SQVTM, CDR2 ANQGSEA. This CDR3 spans 14 amino acids. The CDR3 loop reads CSGGTSGGTDTQYF. As DNA, the CDR3 is TGCAGCGGTGGGACTAGCGGGGGCACAGATACGCAGTATTTT.

This sequence joins TRBV12-5 and TRBJ2-5; 10 nucleotides match TRBD1. Germline trimming cut 3 bases from V and 5 bases from J; bases unmatched to any gene: 6. Germline V gives CDR1 LGHNT, CDR2 FRNRAP. The length of the CDR3 is 15 residues. This CDR3 reads CASGFLTGGLETQYF. The CDR3 DNA follows: TGTGCTAGTGGTTTTCTGACAGGGGGCCTGGAGACCCAGTACTTC.

This clonotype was picked up a small number of times. This chain uses TRBV6-5 with TRBJ2-7; TRBD1 aligns across 7 bases. V lost 2 bases, J lost 4 bases, and 2 bases stayed unmatched. CDR3 length equals 13 residues. Germline CDR1 MNHEY, CDR2 SVGAGI. CDR3 DNA: TGTGCCAGCAGTTACCGACAGGGTTACGAGCAGTACTTC. Its translation is CASSYRQGYEQYF.

The rearrangement uses TRBV29-1 and TRBJ2-1, with 9 bases that match TRBD2. Germline assignment: CDR1 SQVTM and CDR2 ANQGSEA. V gave up 0 bases and J gave up 8 bases; unmatched junction bases: 14. CDR3 length: 17 residues. This CDR3 reads CSVEDGASGAPVDEQFF. In DNA, the CDR3 is TGCAGCGTTGAAGATGGGGCTAGCGGGGCCCCGGTAGATGAGCAGTTCTTC.

The rearrangement uses TRBV6-6 and TRBJ2-3; D perhaps matches TRBD2 (5 bases). The ends were cut back, 6 bases at V and 5 bases at J, with 15 bases in the middle. The CDR3 contains 14 residues. Germline assignment: CDR1 MNHNY and CDR2 SVGAGI (reference sequence). The CDR3 coding sequence is TGTGCCAGCAGGGATTCGGGAAGGGTAGATACGCAGTATTTT. Its protein is CASRDSGRVDTQYF.

This chain uses TRBV6-6 with TRBJ2-3; no clear D gene. Germline-derived CDR1 and CDR2 are MNHNY and SVGAGI (reference sequence). Trimming removed 7 bases from V and 5 bases from J, with 13 bases in between. The CDR3 spans 13 residues. CDR3 sequence: CASIHLAQDTQYF. DNA for the CDR3: TGTGCCAGCATACATTTAGCTCAAGATACGCAGTATTTT.

The genes are TRBV29-1 and TRBJ2-1; 7 nucleotides agree with TRBD2. CDR1 is SQVTM and CDR2 is ANQGSEA in the germline V gene. V lost 3 bases and J lost 4; bases outside the gene matches: 15. The CDR3 consists of 17 residues. The CDR3 here is CSVDGPAGGSRYNEQFF. The CDR3 DNA is TGCAGCGTTGATGGTCCTGCGGGCGGGAGTCGTTACAATGAGCAGTTCTTC.

The chain uses TRBV10-3 and TRBJ2-7; D is unclear. Germline V gene sequence: CDR1 ENHRY, CDR2 SYGVKD. Trimming removed 6 bases from V and 4 bases from J, with 7 bases in between. The CDR3 length is 11 residues. The CDR3 loop reads CAISDPYEQYF. The DNA of the CDR3 is TGTGCCATCAGCGATCCATACGAGCAGTACTTC.

This chain connects TRBV6-2 or TRBV6-3 to TRBJ2-1, with TRBD2 identical over 7 bases. The CDR3 sequence is 13 residues long. Germline values: CDR1 MNHEY, CDR2 SVGEGT. V shed 8 bases and J 4 bases; nucleotides not matched to a gene: 5. CDR3 nucleotide sequence: TGTGCCAGCGGGAGGGACCAGTACAATGAGCAGTTCTTC. As protein: CASGRDQYNEQFF.

The rearrangement uses TRBV5-6 and TRBJ2-3; no definite D call. CDR1 is SGHDT, CDR2 YYEEEE, per germline. The V end lost 0 bases, the J end lost 6 bases, and 20 bases lay between the germline ends. The CDR3 runs to 17 residues. The CDR3 protein is CASSLGADKTNWDTQYF. The CDR3 DNA reads as TGTGCCAGCAGCTTGGGGGCGGATAAGACCAATTGGGATACGCAGTATTTT. Full variable domain (rest looked up from reference TRBV5-6 and TRBJ2-3): DAGVTQSPTHLIKTRGQQVTLRCSPKSGHDTVSWYQQALGQGPQFIFQYYEEEERQRGNFPDRFSGHQFPNYSSELNVNALLLGDSALYLCASSLGADKTNWDTQYFGPGTRLTVL.

V and J are TRBV5-1 and TRBJ2-7; possible D gene TRBD1, 6 bases. The CDR3 spans 14 residues. CDR1 and CDR2 (germline): SGHRS, YFSETQ. Trimming took off 0 bases at V and 0 bases at J, with 7 bases between the two ends. DNA for the CDR3: TGCGCCAGCAGCTTGGTACAGGGCTCCTACGAGCAGTACTTC. Amino acids: CASSLVQGSYEQYF.

This CDR3 is CASSYRLAGSGETQYF. The CDR3 DNA follows: TGCGCCAGCAGCTACAGACTAGCGGGGAGCGGGGAGACCCAGTACTTC. This chain links TRBV5-1 with TRBJ2-5, with 11 bases lining up with TRBD2. This CDR3 is built from 16 residues. The junction had 9 bases not matched to a gene; V was cut back by 3 bases and J by 5 bases. The germline CDR1 and CDR2 sequences are SGHRS and YFSETQ.

This sequence joins TRBV19 and TRBJ1-5; D gene unclear. With 4 bases removed from V and 0 bases from J, the gap between germline ends came to 7 bases. The germline CDR1 and CDR2 sequences are LNHDA and SQIVND (reference sequence). This CDR3 has 14 amino acids. This CDR3 is CASSTEYSNQPQHF. CDR3 nucleotides: TGTGCCAGTAGTACAGAGTATAGCAATCAGCCCCAGCATTTT.

This clonotype occurred many times. V and J are TRBV13 and TRBJ2-7; 8 nucleotides align to TRBD1. Germline CDR1 is PRHDT and CDR2 is FYEKMQ (reference sequence). The CDR3 runs 14 residues. Unmatched junction bases numbered 5, after V lost 5 bases and J lost 2 bases. CDR3 coding DNA: TGTGCCAGCAGCCGCCGGACAGGGACCTACGAGCAGTACTTC. As protein: CASSRRTGTYEQYF.

J is TRBJ2-3 and V is TRBV6-5; no clear D gene. The CDR3 is 14 amino acids. Per germline, CDR1 MNHEY and CDR2 SVGAGI. Trimming cost V 10 bases and J 1 base, with 15 bases left between them. The CDR3 nucleotides are TGTGCCACCAGCTCGTATAGAGGCACAGATACGCAGTATTTT. As protein: CATSSYRGTDTQYF.

As DNA, the CDR3 is TGTGCTAGTGGCCTGGGTAGGGTGAACACTGAAGCTTTCTTT. It yields the protein CASGLGRVNTEAFF. The chain carries TRBV12-5 and TRBJ1-1; D is unclear. This CDR3 comprises 14 residues. Trimming cost V 6 bases and J 0 bases, with 11 bases left between them. Germline V CDR1 and CDR2: LGHNT, FRNRAP.

This clonotype was found a few times. The V and J genes are TRBV29-1 and TRBJ2-5, with D unclear. Trimming took 5 bases from V and 1 from J, leaving 5 bases between them. This CDR3 is built from 11 residues. Germline-derived CDR1 and CDR2 are SQVTM and ANQGSEA. As DNA, the CDR3 is TGCAGCGTTTATCCCCAAGAGACCCAGTACTTC. This gives the protein CSVYPQETQYF.

The chain links TRBV29-1 to TRBJ2-1; 10 positions agree with TRBD1. CDR3 length: 14 amino acids. J lost 4 bases, V lost 6 bases, and 6 bases had no gene match. Per the germline V gene, CDR1 is SQVTM and CDR2 is ANQGSEA. The CDR3 DNA reads as TGCAGCGTCCTCCGGGACAGGGGATACAATGAGCAGTTCTTC. This gives the protein CSVLRDRGYNEQFF.

The chain couples TRBV20-1 to TRBJ2-7; 11 nucleotides line up with TRBD2. Unmatched junction bases numbered 10, after V lost 6 bases and J lost 3 bases. Germline V lookup: CDR1 DFQATT, CDR2 SNEGSKA (reference sequence). This CDR3 is 15 amino acids long. CDR3 coding DNA: TGCAGTGCCCGTTCCGGGACTAGCGGAGGCTACGAGCAGTACTTC. Protein: CSARSGTSGGYEQYF.

V usage is TRBV2 and J usage is TRBJ2-7; the D gene is possibly TRBD1 (5 bases). Germline V gene lookup returns CDR1 SNHLY and CDR2 FYNNEI. V lost 4 bases and J 6 bases, leaving 13 bases between the germline ends. The CDR3 totals 13 residues. The CDR3 DNA is TGTGCCAGCAGTGTAGCACAGGCAACCGAGCAGTACTTC. As protein: CASSVAQATEQYF.

The rearrangement joins TRBV19 to TRBJ2-7; 8 bases match TRBD2. Germline V gives CDR1 LNHDA, CDR2 SQIVND (reference sequence). J was trimmed by 3 bases and V by 7 bases; bases with no gene match: 8. CDR3 length: 14 amino acids. This chain's CDR3 is CASKRLANHYEQYF. The CDR3, as DNA: TGTGCCAGTAAACGACTAGCGAACCACTACGAGCAGTACTTC.

CDR3 loop: CASSYSPAGGYEQYV. In DNA, the CDR3 is TGTGCCAGCAGCTACTCTCCCGCGGGCGGTTACGAGCAGTACGTC. This chain joins TRBV7-8 and TRBJ2-7, with D maybe TRBD2 (5 bases). CDR3 length: 15 residues. V lost 4 bases, J lost 4 bases, and 17 bases lay in between. In germline, CDR1 is SGHVS, CDR2 FQNEAQ.

This clonotype was recorded a few times. The chain carries TRBV11-2 and TRBJ2-7; 10 bases agree with TRBD1. The junction had 6 bases not matched to a gene; V was cut back by 3 bases and J by 4 bases. The CDR3 has 15 residues. In germline, CDR1 is SGHAT, CDR2 FQNNGV. The DNA of the CDR3 is TGTGCCAGCAGCTTGGTGGGACAGGGGTTTTACGAGCAGTACTTC. Translation: CASSLVGQGFYEQYF.

The chain employs TRBV7-2 and TRBJ1-5; 10 positions match TRBD1. CDR1 and CDR2 (germline): SGHTA, FQGNSA. Trimming took 1 base from V and 7 from J; bases not matched to a gene: 4. This CDR3 is built from 15 residues. In nucleotides, the CDR3 is TGTGCCAGCAGCTTAGGGGACAGGGGTGGCCAGCCCCAGCATTTT. Its protein product is CASSLGDRGGQPQHF.

The table lists this clonotype with a few counts. The chain combines TRBV29-1 with TRBJ1-2, with D unresolved. CDR3 length equals 12 residues. Germline V gene sequence: CDR1 SQVTM, CDR2 ANQGSEA. V lost 4 bases and J 4 bases, leaving 10 bases between the germline ends. The CDR3 DNA reads as TGCAGCGTTGTAGTCCGCAGCTATGGCTACACCTTC. It specifies CSVVVRSYGYTF.

The chain couples TRBV29-1 to TRBJ2-1, with D perhaps TRBD2 (6 bases). This CDR3 is built from 16 residues. CDR1 and CDR2 from the germline V gene are SQVTM and ANQGSEA. Trimming stripped 2 bases from V and 5 bases from J, with 19 bases between. The CDR3 DNA reads as TGCAGCGTTGAACCCCGTCTAGCGCTACGGGACAATGAGCAGTTCTTC. It encodes CSVEPRLALRDNEQFF.